These 10 T cell receptor beta chains came from one sample sequenced in a study of T cells after yellow fever vaccination. Using its own MiXCR run on the 5' RACE reads, TCRdb lists one record per CDR3 protein. The sample includes about 580,000 distinct CDR3 sequences, 17% of them seen just once. This specimen was PBMCs, taken 5 days after the first yellow fever vaccination. These receptors originate from a man younger than 35 who received the YFV17D yellow fever vaccine.

This sequence joins TRBV5-5 and TRBJ1-1, with unresolved D. The germline V gene has CDR1 SGHKS and CDR2 YYEKEE (reference sequence). Trimming shortened V by 0 bases and J by 10 bases, and 13 bases separated the two germline ends. The CDR3 runs to 13 residues. The CDR3 DNA follows: TGTGCCAGCAGCTTGGACCGCCCCTGGAGAGCTTTCTTT. Encoded protein: CASSLDRPWRAFF.

This rearrangement joins TRBV6-5 to TRBJ1-1; no reliable D call. The CDR3 has 13 amino acids. Trimming removed 4 bases at V and 0 bases at J, with 6 bases between. CDR1 and CDR2 (germline): MNHEY, SVGAGI. CDR3 region: CASSSFMNTEAFF. The CDR3 DNA follows: TGTGCCAGCAGTTCGTTTATGAACACTGAAGCTTTCTTT.

The rearrangement joins TRBV20-1 to TRBJ2-3, with no clear D. The CDR3 totals 13 residues. CDR1 is DFQATT and CDR2 is SNEGSKA in the germline V gene (reference sequence). The ends were cut back, 6 bases at V and 3 bases at J, with 13 bases in the middle. CDR3 loop: CSAPIEGTDTQYF. The CDR3 DNA reads TGCAGTGCGCCTATAGAAGGAACAGATACGCAGTATTTT.

This clonotype was picked up a small number of times. The genes are TRBV6-5 and TRBJ1-1; TRBD1 agrees at 9 bases. Trimming cost V 4 bases and J 5 bases; bases outside gene matches: 5. Per the germline V gene, CDR1 is MNHEY and CDR2 is SVGAGI. The CDR3 totals 14 residues. The CDR3 is CASSLTGGKTEAFF. As DNA, the CDR3 is TGTGCCAGCAGTTTGACAGGGGGAAAGACTGAAGCTTTCTTT.

Only a few counts were recorded for this clonotype. The rearrangement joins TRBV6-2 or TRBV6-3 to TRBJ1-1; D remains ambiguous. The V gene's germline CDR1 is MNHEY and CDR2 SVGEGT. The CDR3 sequence is 15 residues long. The V end was cut by 6 bases, the J end by 5 bases, with 19 bases between. The CDR3 loop reads CASSQRERFRTEAFF. The CDR3 nucleotides are TGTGCCAGCAGCCAAAGGGAGAGGTTCAGAACTGAAGCTTTCTTT.

V is TRBV5-8 and J is TRBJ1-5; D not certain. From germline, CDR1 is SGHTS and CDR2 YDEGEE. V dropped 0 bases and J dropped 2 bases, with 15 bases sitting between them. This CDR3 comprises 17 residues. The CDR3 region has the DNA TGTGCCAGCAGCTTGGGTACCGCCCTTTTGGGCAATCAGCCCCAGCATTTT. Amino acid sequence: CASSLGTALLGNQPQHF.

The J gene is TRBJ2-3, the V gene TRBV5-1, with 9 nucleotides matching TRBD2. This CDR3 is built from 17 residues. The J segment lost 3 bases and the V segment lost 0 bases, leaving 8 bases of the junction unmatched. Germline CDR1 reads SGHRS; CDR2 reads YFSETQ. The CDR3 DNA follows: TGCGCCAGCAGCTTGGGGCGGGGGGGCCTCCAGACAGATACGCAGTATTTT. It specifies CASSLGRGGLQTDTQYF.

J is TRBJ2-5 and V is TRBV4-1, with 10 bases that match TRBD2. The germline V gene encodes CDR1 MGHRA and CDR2 YSYEKL. CDR3 length: 17 amino acids. J was trimmed by 0 bases and V by 1 base; bases with no gene match: 5. CDR3 in amino acids: CASSQGLSGGDQETQYF. CDR3 in DNA: TGCGCCAGCAGCCAAGGACTAAGCGGGGGGGACCAAGAGACCCAGTACTTC.

This clonotype was seen a single time. The chain recombines TRBV4-3 with TRBJ1-1; 7 bases fit TRBD1. Germline trimming cut 1 base from V and 4 bases from J; bases unmatched to any gene: 3. Germline V lookup: CDR1 LGHNA, CDR2 YSLEER. This CDR3 is built from 14 residues. Here the CDR3 reads CASSQGDSLTEAFF. The CDR3, as DNA: TGCGCCAGCAGCCAAGGGGACAGCCTCACTGAAGCTTTCTTT.

There are a few counts of this clonotype. The chain recombines TRBV7-8 with TRBJ2-2; 8 positions match TRBD1. V was pared by 3 bases and J by 4 bases, with 13 bases of the junction left unmatched. Per the germline V gene, CDR1 is SGHVS and CDR2 is FQNEAQ. The CDR3 runs to 18 residues. CDR3 residues: CASSFLHRGYPRTGELFF. The CDR3, as DNA: TGTGCCAGCAGCTTCCTGCACAGGGGGTATCCCCGCACCGGGGAGCTGTTTTTT.